Each of the 7 T cell receptor beta chains below was sequenced from the same sample in a study of T cells after yellow fever vaccination. TCRdb redid the calling of the 5' RACE reads with MiXCR, one entry per CDR3 protein. Of some 400,000 distinct CDR3 sequences detected, approximately 18% appear once; the ten largest clones hold over 15%. Specimen: PBMCs, collected before the yellow fever booster vaccination. These receptors were collected from a man aged 18 to 35 who received the YFV17D yellow fever vaccine.

This clonotype was counted between two and nine times. The rearrangement uses TRBV10-3 and TRBJ1-1; 8 nucleotides line up with TRBD1. The V segment lost 2 bases and the J segment 5 bases; nucleotides outside the gene matches: 7. The germline CDR1 and CDR2 sequences are ENHRY and SYGVKD. There are 15 residues in the CDR3. This CDR3 is CAISEAQGARTEAFF. The CDR3 DNA is TGTGCCATCAGTGAGGCCCAGGGGGCGAGGACTGAAGCTTTCTTT.

The genes are TRBV20-1 and TRBJ2-1, with TRBD2 matching over 10 bases. The V gene end was trimmed by 0 bases and the J gene end by 4 bases; junction bases not matched to a gene: 9. Per germline, CDR1 DFQATT and CDR2 SNEGSKA (reference sequence). The CDR3 runs to 17 residues. The CDR3 here is CSARDRKTSGAYNEQFF. The CDR3 nucleotides are TGCAGTGCTAGAGACCGTAAAACTAGCGGGGCGTACAATGAGCAGTTCTTC.

A few counts support this clonotype. The genes are TRBV27 and TRBJ2-2, with D possibly being TRBD1 (7 bases). Germline lookup yields CDR1 MNHEY and CDR2 SMNVEV (reference sequence). This CDR3 comprises 12 residues. The V end was cut by 8 bases, the J end by 7 bases, with 11 bases between. In DNA, the CDR3 is TGTGCCAGCCTCCAGGGGGGCGGGGAGCTGTTTTTT. This codes for CASLQGGGELFF.

This sequence joins TRBV4-2 and TRBJ1-4; D unresolved. V lost 0 bases and J 10 bases, leaving 12 bases between the germline ends. The CDR3 is 14 residues long. Germline V gene data show CDR1 as LGHNA and CDR2 as YNFKEQ. CDR3 in amino acids: CASSQDWTTGKLFF. The CDR3 DNA reads as TGTGCCAGCAGCCAAGATTGGACTACCGGAAAACTGTTTTTT.

This sequence joins TRBV3-1 and TRBJ2-1; possibly TRBD1 for D (6 bases). Germline V gives CDR1 LGHDT, CDR2 YNNKEL (reference sequence). The CDR3 has 12 amino acids. Trimming stripped 6 bases from V and 12 bases from J, with 15 bases between. The CDR3 DNA is TGTGCCAGCAGTCCCAGGGGTGAGGGGCAGTTCTTC. It is translated as CASSPRGEGQFF.

The chain couples TRBV7-8 to TRBJ2-3; D is undetermined. Germline V lookup: CDR1 SGHVS, CDR2 FQNEAQ. This CDR3 is built from 11 residues. CDR3 amino acids: CSSSRTDTQYF. Written as DNA, the CDR3 is TGTTCTTCCTCGCGCACAGATACGCAGTATTTT.

A few counts support this clonotype. This chain uses TRBV5-1 with TRBJ2-3, with TRBD2 matching 7 bases. Trimming cost V 3 bases and J 2 bases; bases outside gene matches: 9. Germline CDR1 SGHRS, CDR2 YFSETQ. The CDR3 runs 16 residues. The CDR3 region has the DNA TGCGCCAGCAGCTACCAGCGGGGCCATTTCACAGATACGCAGTATTTT. The encoded protein is CASSYQRGHFTDTQYF.